The clone carrying this T cell receptor (beta chain) was seen only once. The sample comes from a study of blood T cell repertoires in COVID-19. Study-wide context: The United States, Italy and Spain were the sources of the acute and convalescent COVID-19 samples. PBMCs, B-cell-depleted T cells, or T cells provided the cDNA or gDNA that made up the material.

Authors' processing steps: Researchers report that nucleated cell counts were estimated from reference gene primer amplification. The table came from immunoSEQ multiplex PCR; TCRdb's copy has only in-frame clones and leaves some out. V and J calls and clone size are copied from that table; D and trimming were computed from the DNA. The sample holds nearly 350,000 clones; around nine tenths are singletons and the top ten take more than 3%. The V end was cut by 5 bases, the J end by 8 bases, with 16 bases between. Germline lookup yields CDR1 SGHNT and CDR2 YENEEA. The CDR3 is 15 residues long. This TCR derives from a woman under 30 who had recovered from COVID-19. Input material: peripheral blood. The rearrangement joins TRBV11-3 to TRBJ1-6; no clear D. CDR3 in amino acids: CASSARQAADSPLHF. CDR3 bases: TGTGCCAGCAGCGCCCGACAAGCTGCAGATTCACCCCTCCACTTT.